This T cell receptor (beta chain) was observed in a study of T cells in Graves' hyperthyroidism and ophthalmopathy. RNA transcripts provided the source from which TCR beta CDR3 regions were amplified. The TCR CDR3 was amplified in a first-round RT-PCR using the HTBI primer set. TCRdb re-analysed the multiplex PCR reads in MiXCR, keeping a single row per CDR3 protein. The data hold roughly 240,000 distinct CDR3 sequences, with approximately 23% observed a single time. This clonotype was seen many times. Cells are PBMCs isolated from more than 8.5 ml of fresh blood. With V trimmed by 6 bases and J by 2 bases, 13 bases remained unmatched. There are 16 residues in the CDR3. Germline values: CDR1 SQVTM, CDR2 ANQGSEA.

J is TRBJ2-7 and V is TRBV29-1, with TRBD2 matching over 10 bases. Source material: blood. The TCR originated in a woman aged 40 to 49 with Graves' ophthalmopathy. CDR3 region: CSVRDSSGRRPYEQYF. The DNA of the CDR3 is TGCAGCGTACGGGACTCTAGCGGGAGAAGACCCTACGAGCAGTACTTC.